Each of the 15 T cell receptor beta chains below was sequenced from the same sample in a study of T cell clonality in common variable immunodeficiency. Sequenced by immunoSEQ multiplex PCR; TCRdb stores in-frame clones only, minus some. The counts give roughly 60,000 clones, none of them seen only once; approximately 1.6% is held by the top ten. Sequenced sample: peripheral blood mononuclear cells. Receptor source: a person aged 18 to 69 in good health.

This clone was seen many times. The CDR3 end lies 3 residues beyond the end of the read and is filled in from the germline J gene. The rearrangement uses TRBV2 and TRBJ2-1; 10 bases map to TRBD2. Germline V lookup: CDR1 SNHLY, CDR2 FYNNEI. The CDR3 runs 15 residues. The trim removed 5 bases at V and 5 bases at J, leaving 6 bases unmatched. The CDR3 region is CASSSSGGMDNEQFF. Incomplete CDR3 DNA: TGTGCCAGCAGTTCTAGCGGGGGTATGGACAATGAG.

Points on this clone: The CDR3 end is not reached by the read, which stops 3 residues before it; the germline J gene fills it in. The rearrangement joins TRBV19 to TRBJ2-7; 8 bases are shared with TRBD2. The CDR3 length is 15 residues. Germline CDR1 is LNHDA and CDR2 is SQIVND (reference sequence). V shed 6 bases and J 2 bases; nucleotides not matched to a gene: 9. This chain's CDR3 is CASSPRGGEAYEQYF. CDR3 DNA, as far as it was read: TGTGCCAGTAGCCCTCGGGGGGGGGAAGCCTACGAG.

Ten or more counts support this clone. The read terminates 3 residues ahead of where the CDR3 ends, so the germline J gene completes it. The chain couples TRBV4-2 to TRBJ1-2; D not resolved. This CDR3 is built from 12 residues. Germline CDR1 and CDR2: LGHNA and YNFKEQ. Incomplete CDR3 DNA: TGTGCCAGCAGCCAAGATACGGGGGGC. Encoded protein: CASSQDTGG. In full, the CDR3 is CASSQDTGGYTF.

Many counts were recorded for this clone. Read coverage stops 3 residues before the CDR3 terminus; the germline J gene supplies the remainder. The rearrangement uses TRBV29-1 and TRBJ1-2; 9 bases align to TRBD1. This CDR3 is 14 amino acids long. Germline V gene data show CDR1 as SQVTM and CDR2 as ANQGSEA. The junction had 10 bases not matched to a gene; V was cut back by 6 bases and J by 5 bases. Here the CDR3 reads CSVATGGERYGYTF. CDR3 bases read: TGCAGCGTGGCCACAGGGGGCGAGCGATATGGC.

This clone was observed many times. The read ends 3 residues before the CDR3 terminus; that terminus is restored from the germline J gene. The gene calls are TRBV30 and TRBJ2-7; D is unresolved. Germline CDR1 and CDR2: GTSNPN and SVGIG (reference sequence). CDR3 size: 13 residues. V was clipped by 3 bases and J by 3 bases, with 12 bases between them. This chain's CDR3 is CAWSGLSGYEQYF. The CDR3 bases that were read are TGTGCCTGGAGCGGCTTATCAGGCTACGAG.

This clone was recorded many times. Read coverage stops 3 residues before the CDR3 terminus; the germline J gene supplies the remainder. The chain links TRBV20-1 to TRBJ2-6; weak D call: TRBD1 (6 bases). The CDR3 runs to 15 residues. Trimming pared 1 base from V and 2 bases from J, leaving 9 bases between. Germline V gives CDR1 DFQATT, CDR2 SNEGSKA (reference sequence). The CDR3 reads CSARARGTGANVLTF. Partial CDR3 DNA: TGCAGTGCTAGAGCCAGGGGAACTGGGGCCAACGTC.

In this sample, this clone turned up many times. The read terminates 3 residues before the CDR3 end, so the remaining end is supplied by the germline J gene. The rearrangement uses TRBV3-1 (or the pseudogene TRBV3-2) and TRBJ1-4, with 8 bases that match TRBD1. In germline, CDR1 is LGHDT, CDR2 YNNKEL (reference sequence). The CDR3 runs to 16 residues. V was clipped by 2 bases and J by 6 bases; unmatched bases: 8. The sequenced part of the CDR3 DNA is TGTGCCAGCAGCCAATCGAGGACAGGGAGGTATGAAAAA. Translating gives CASSQSRTGRYEK. The entire CDR3 is CASSQSRTGRYEKLFF.

This clone was observed a few times. Coverage ceases 3 residues before the CDR3 finishes, and the germline J gene fills in the end. The chain recombines TRBV7-9 with TRBJ1-1, with D possibly being TRBD1 (6 bases). CDR1 and CDR2 (germline): SEHNR, FQNEAQ (reference sequence). The CDR3 is 15 amino acids. V was trimmed by 0 bases and J by 2 bases, leaving 10 bases between them. CDR3 loop: CASSLAGHPNTEAFF. Incomplete CDR3 DNA: TGTGCCAGCAGCTTAGCGGGACACCCAAACACTGAA.

Ten or more counts support this clone. The DNA ends 3 residues before the CDR3 does, and the rest of the CDR3 is filled in from the germline J gene. The chain joins TRBV12-3 or TRBV12-4 to TRBJ2-2; 8 nucleotides agree with TRBD2. Germline trimming cut 1 base from V and 5 bases from J; bases unmatched to any gene: 6. This CDR3 has 16 amino acids. The CDR3 DNA, read in part, is TGTGCCAGCAGTTTAGGACTAGCGAGAAGTACCGGGGAG. This codes for CASSLGLARSTGE. The full CDR3 protein reads CASSLGLARSTGELFF.

This clone occurred many times. Sequencing ends 3 residues short of the CDR3 end; the germline J gene provides the rest. The rearrangement links TRBV7-2 to TRBJ2-2, with TRBD1 matching 7 bases. CDR3 length: 15 residues. In germline, CDR1 is SGHTA, CDR2 FQGNSA. With V trimmed by 4 bases and J by 4 bases, 6 bases remained unmatched. The chain's CDR3 is CASSSGQAFTGELFF. The covered CDR3 bases are TGTGCCAGCAGCTCCGGACAGGCCTTCACCGGGGAG.

This clone occurred a few times. Read coverage stops 3 residues before the CDR3 terminus; the germline J gene supplies the remainder. This chain links TRBV19 with TRBJ2-1; D ambiguous. This CDR3 region has 16 residues. Germline values: CDR1 LNHDA, CDR2 SQIVND (reference sequence). Trimming removed 1 base from V and 5 bases from J, with 15 bases in between. The covered CDR3 bases are TGTGCCAGTAGTATAGTTTTCGCGGAGAGGCACAATGAG. It is translated as CASSIVFAERHNE. Given in full, the CDR3 is CASSIVFAERHNEQFF.

This clone showed up many times. Sequencing ends 3 residues short of the CDR3 end; the germline J gene provides the rest. V usage is TRBV2 and J usage is TRBJ2-1; 14 nucleotides align to TRBD2. Germline V gives CDR1 SNHLY, CDR2 FYNNEI. V shed 6 bases, J shed 2 bases, and the junction held 6 bases outside the gene matches. CDR3 length: 17 residues. The CDR3 DNA, read in part, is TGTGCCAGCAGGAGGGGACTAGCGGGAGTTCCCTACAATGAG. It codes for CASRRGLAGVPYNE. The full CDR3 sequence reads CASRRGLAGVPYNEQFF.

Concerning this clone itself: The read ends 3 residues shy of where the CDR3 ends; the end is completed using the germline J gene. This sequence joins TRBV20-1 and TRBJ2-7; 8 nucleotides agree with TRBD1. The germline gives CDR1 DFQATT, CDR2 SNEGSKA (reference sequence). With V trimmed by 1 base and J by 3 bases, 14 bases remained unmatched. The CDR3 consists of 17 residues. Incomplete CDR3 DNA: TGCAGTGCTAGAGGGTTAGGGGGGACAGGAGATTACTACGAG. Encoded protein: CSARGLGGTGDYYE. In full, the CDR3 reads CSARGLGGTGDYYEQYF.

This clone was recorded at least ten times. The sequenced fragment ends 3 residues before the CDR3 boundary, so the rest is inferred from the germline J gene. The V gene is TRBV30, the J gene TRBJ1-3; 7 bases fit TRBD1. The CDR3 has 15 residues. CDR1 is GTSNPN, CDR2 SVGIG, per germline (reference sequence). Trimming cost V 0 bases and J 2 bases; bases outside gene matches: 4. The sequenced part of the CDR3 DNA is TGTGCCTGGAGTGTACTGGGACAGCCTGGAAACACC. Amino acids: CAWSVLGQPGNT. The entire CDR3 reads CAWSVLGQPGNTIYF.

In this sample, this clone turned up many times. The sequence runs out 3 residues before the end of the CDR3; the remainder is reconstructed from the germline J gene. The rearrangement uses TRBV15 and TRBJ2-2; 9 bases are shared with TRBD2. CDR3 length: 16 amino acids. Germline-derived CDR1 and CDR2 are LNHNV and YYDKDF (reference sequence). J lost 5 bases, V lost 0 bases, and 4 bases had no gene match. The CDR3 here is CATSRDPAGGTGELFF. The CDR3 DNA, read in part, is TGTGCCACCAGCAGAGATCCCGCGGGAGGGACCGGGGAG.